In this sample, the clone carrying this T cell receptor beta chain turned up a few times. As yet, its antigen is unknown. The data are from a study of T cell repertoires in cytomegalovirus infection. Study-level information: It was recently identified HLA-C-restricted and well-studied HLA-B-restricted CMV epitopes that the study used. Points from the study as a whole: Clonotypes of TCR beta that were HLA-C-restricted and CMV-specific dominated the ex vivo response. Cumulative public TCR beta family frequency identified CMV carriers with the relevant HLA.

From germline, CDR1 is LNHDA and CDR2 SQIVND (reference sequence). Trimming stripped 4 bases from V and 7 bases from J, with 14 bases between. The CDR3 covers 14 residues. TCRdb ran MiXCR on the reads and lists one entry per CDR3 protein. This table holds tens of thousands of distinct CDR3 sequences, about half found once. Sequences were derived from CD8+ T cells from cultured PBMCs, sampled from culture after CMV antigen stimulation. The chain links TRBV19 to TRBJ2-1; D could derive from TRBD1 or TRBD2 (6 bases each). The TCR was taken from a human donor in good health (CMV status not recorded). Some clones in this sample may be carry-over from other donors' samples. Here the CDR3 reads CASSNSRGGNEQFF. For the CDR3, the DNA is TGTGCCAGTAGTAACTCCAGAGGGGGGAATGAGCAGTTCTTC.